These 22 T cell receptor beta chains were all obtained from the same sample, sequenced in a study of blood T cell repertoires in COVID-19. The method was immunoSEQ multiplex PCR; TCRdb's version includes in-frame clones alone and lacks a portion of them. This sample has around 140,000 clones, with approximately 89% found just once. The sample taken for sequencing was peripheral blood. These receptors were obtained from a woman aged 45-60 years with acute or convalescent COVID-19.

This clone was observed once. V usage is TRBV6-6 and J usage is TRBJ1-1; no firm D call. Germline values: CDR1 MNHNY, CDR2 SVGAGI (reference sequence). Trimming cost V 10 bases and J 3 bases, with 15 bases left between them. The CDR3 sequence is 13 residues long. CDR3 nucleotides: TGTGCCACCGAGTTGGGTGAGGACACTGAAGCTTTCTTT. It encodes CATELGEDTEAFF.

This chain uses TRBV4-1 with TRBJ1-3; unclear D gene. The CDR3 is 16 amino acids. The V end lost 0 bases, the J end lost 0 bases, and 9 bases lay between the germline ends. Germline V gives CDR1 MGHRA, CDR2 YSYEKL. The chain's CDR3 is CASSQEGSYSGNTIYF. CDR3 in DNA: TGCGCCAGCAGCCAAGAGGGCAGTTACTCTGGAAACACCATATATTTT.

The chain recombines TRBV28 with TRBJ1-1; the D gene is possibly TRBD1 (5 bases). Germline V gene sequence: CDR1 MDHEN, CDR2 SYDVKM. The CDR3 runs 14 residues. Trimming removed 5 bases at V and 4 bases at J, with 14 bases between. The CDR3, as DNA: TGTGCCAGCAGTGCCTCTCAGGGAGGCACTGAAGCTTTCTTT. Amino acids: CASSASQGGTEAFF.

The V call is TRBV5-1, the J call TRBJ1-1, with 8 bases aligning to TRBD1. The CDR3 runs 16 residues. Germline CDR1 reads SGHRS; CDR2 reads YFSETQ. V was pared by 1 base and J by 4 bases, with 9 bases of the junction left unmatched. The CDR3 reads CASSLYFGQGPTEAFF. In DNA, the CDR3 is TGCGCCAGCAGCTTGTATTTCGGACAGGGCCCCACTGAAGCTTTCTTT.

The V gene is TRBV5-8, the J gene TRBJ1-1, with D possibly matching TRBD1 (5 bases). Trimming cost V 2 bases and J 4 bases, with 24 bases left between them. The CDR3 consists of 18 residues. The germline gives CDR1 SGHTS, CDR2 YDEGEE. The CDR3 coding sequence is TGTGCCAGCAGCTTTTGGGGTGGGAACATCCAGGGTTCCACTGAAGCTTTCTTT. Translating it yields CASSFWGGNIQGSTEAFF.

This sequence joins TRBV28 and TRBJ2-7; 7 nucleotides align to TRBD1. The CDR3 loop spans 14 amino acids. V gave up 6 bases and J gave up 3 bases; unmatched junction bases: 8. Looked up from germline, CDR1 is MDHEN and CDR2 is SYDVKM. CDR3: CASSPGTEYYEQYF. The CDR3 DNA is TGTGCCAGCAGCCCCGGGACAGAATACTACGAGCAGTACTTC.

V usage is TRBV6-5 and J usage is TRBJ1-4, with D possibly being TRBD1 (6 bases). The CDR3 length is 12 residues. Germline V lookup: CDR1 MNHEY, CDR2 SVGAGI. Trimming stripped 8 bases from V and 12 bases from J, with 16 bases between. Written as DNA, the CDR3 is TGTGCCAGCCGCTCGGGGAGGGGGGAACTGTTTTTT. As protein: CASRSGRGELFF.

This sequence joins TRBV7-6 and TRBJ2-7; 9 positions agree with TRBD2. The germline V gene has CDR1 SGHVS and CDR2 FNYEAQ. The CDR3 extends over 18 amino acids. The J segment lost 3 bases and the V segment lost 5 bases, leaving 17 bases of the junction unmatched. The CDR3 spells CASSPLPAGGGVGYEQYF. The CDR3 region has the DNA TGTGCCAGCAGCCCCCTTCCCGCGGGAGGGGGTGTAGGCTACGAGCAGTACTTC.

This chain uses TRBV30 with TRBJ2-2; D gene unclear. The length of the CDR3 is 13 residues. CDR1 is GTSNPN, CDR2 SVGIG, per germline (reference sequence). Trimming cost V 0 bases and J 6 bases, with 8 bases left between them. CDR3 loop: CAWSVLRAGELFF. The CDR3 nucleotides read TGTGCCTGGAGTGTACTGAGAGCCGGGGAGCTGTTTTTT.

This chain links TRBV7-8 with TRBJ1-6; tentatively, D is TRBD1 (6 bases). This CDR3 spans 14 amino acids. Per the germline V gene, CDR1 is SGHVS and CDR2 is FQNEAQ. Between the trimmed V and J ends, which lost 4 bases and 7 bases, there was a span of 11 bases. The CDR3 coding sequence is TGTGCCAGCAGCTACACAGGGCGCAATTCACCCCTCCACTTT. Translating gives CASSYTGRNSPLHF.

A remark on this clone: Other DNA sequences in this sample translate to the same CDR3. The V gene is TRBV3-1 (or the pseudogene TRBV3-2), the J gene TRBJ2-1; 12 nucleotides agree with TRBD2. Trimming removed 6 bases from V and 4 bases from J; junction bases left unmatched: 4. The CDR3 length is 15 residues. The germline V gene encodes CDR1 LGHDT and CDR2 YNNKEL (reference sequence). The CDR3 DNA reads as TGTGCCAGCAGTCCCGGACTAGCGGGGTACAATGAGCAGTTCTTC. It codes for CASSPGLAGYNEQFF.

Turning to this clone: This sample includes further DNA sequences coding for the same CDR3. This chain connects TRBV19 to TRBJ1-2, with a tentative D call TRBD1 (6 bases). This CDR3 comprises 12 residues. Between the trimmed V and J ends, which lost 6 bases and 2 bases, there was a span of 7 bases. Germline V gene data show CDR1 as LNHDA and CDR2 as SQIVND (reference sequence). The CDR3 reads CASSGQNYGYTF. The CDR3 DNA reads as TGTGCCAGTAGCGGACAGAACTATGGCTACACCTTC.

This clone was observed a handful of times. This chain connects TRBV5-1 to TRBJ2-7; D call uncertain. The CDR3 spans 14 residues. The V gene's germline CDR1 is SGHRS and CDR2 YFSETQ. V shed 1 base and J shed 6 bases, with 14 bases lying between them. For the CDR3, the DNA is TGCGCCAGCAGCTTGTCCGAGCCATCTCTCGAGCAGTACTTC. Its translation is CASSLSEPSLEQYF.

This sequence joins TRBV6-1 and TRBJ1-6; D is unresolved. The CDR3 is 14 residues long. Germline V gene sequence: CDR1 MNHNS, CDR2 SASEGT. With 6 bases removed from V and 7 bases from J, the gap between germline ends came to 13 bases. The CDR3 DNA is TGTGCCAGCAGCGCCGAGGGTGGGAATTCACCCCTCCACTTT. Translating gives CASSAEGGNSPLHF.

The chain employs TRBV18 and TRBJ2-1, with 16 bases matching TRBD2. The germline V gene encodes CDR1 KGHSH and CDR2 LQKENI. CDR3 length equals 18 residues. After removal of 1 base from V and 7 bases from J, the junction contained 7 bases not matched to a gene. The CDR3 sequence is CASSPRGLAGGPWNEQFF. As DNA, the CDR3 is TGTGCCAGCTCACCACGGGGACTAGCGGGAGGGCCCTGGAATGAGCAGTTCTTC.

DNA for the CDR3: TGTGCCAGCAGCCCCACGGGGAGTGAAGCTTTCTTT. Amino acid sequence: CASSPTGSEAFF. The V call is TRBV4-2, the J call TRBJ1-1; D is uncertain. The CDR3 contains 12 residues. Germline CDR1 reads LGHNA; CDR2 reads YNFKEQ. V lost 4 bases and J lost 7, with 10 bases in between.

The chain joins TRBV18 to TRBJ1-2; D not resolved. Trimming shortened V by 2 bases and J by 0 bases, and 10 bases separated the two germline ends. The CDR3 spans 15 residues. Per germline, CDR1 KGHSH and CDR2 LQKENI. CDR3 residues: CASSPGREANYGYTF. DNA of the CDR3: TGTGCCAGCTCACCAGGGAGGGAAGCTAACTATGGCTACACCTTC.

The DNA of the CDR3 is TGTGCCAGCAGGCCGGGACAGGCCCTTGTCGAGCAGTACTTC. Residues: CASRPGQALVEQYF. The J gene is TRBJ2-7, the V gene TRBV28; 8 nucleotides line up with TRBD1. Germline V gene sequence: CDR1 MDHEN, CDR2 SYDVKM. The ends lost 6 bases at V and 6 bases at J; junction bases unmatched: 10. The CDR3 runs 14 residues.

In this sample, this clone turned up a few times. V gene TRBV7-8 combines with J gene TRBJ2-1; tentatively, D is TRBD2 (6 bases). Germline V gene lookup returns CDR1 SGHVS and CDR2 FQNEAQ. Deletions cut 4 bases from V and 7 bases from J, with 26 bases between. This CDR3 comprises 18 residues. This chain's CDR3 is CASSSFGSYREEGNEQFF. CDR3 DNA sequence: TGTGCCAGCAGCTCATTCGGTTCCTACCGAGAGGAGGGTAATGAGCAGTTCTTC.

The chain recombines TRBV5-4 with TRBJ1-2; weak D call: TRBD1 (5 bases). The ends were cut back, 0 bases at V and 8 bases at J, with 14 bases in the middle. The length of the CDR3 is 14 residues. Germline CDR1 SGHNT, CDR2 YYREEE (reference sequence). CDR3 sequence reads: CASSLAGGGTGYTF. CDR3 DNA: TGTGCCAGCAGCTTGGCAGGTGGAGGGACGGGCTACACCTTC.

J is TRBJ2-7 and V is TRBV5-1, with 11 bases identical to TRBD1. Germline-derived CDR1 and CDR2 are SGHRS and YFSETQ. This CDR3 spans 15 amino acids. J gave up 4 bases and V 4 bases, and 7 bases lay outside the gene matches. The CDR3 DNA follows: TGCGCCAGCAGCCCCGGACAGGGGGCGCAGTACGAGCAGTACTTC. Protein: CASSPGQGAQYEQYF.

This clone was picked up a small number of times. J is TRBJ1-2 and V is TRBV12-3 or TRBV12-4; D is undetermined. V lost 4 bases and J 2 bases, leaving 8 bases between the germline ends. This CDR3 spans 13 amino acids. Here the CDR3 DNA reads TGTGCCAGCAGTTCATTGGGCAACTATGGCTACACCTTC. It is translated as CASSSLGNYGYTF.